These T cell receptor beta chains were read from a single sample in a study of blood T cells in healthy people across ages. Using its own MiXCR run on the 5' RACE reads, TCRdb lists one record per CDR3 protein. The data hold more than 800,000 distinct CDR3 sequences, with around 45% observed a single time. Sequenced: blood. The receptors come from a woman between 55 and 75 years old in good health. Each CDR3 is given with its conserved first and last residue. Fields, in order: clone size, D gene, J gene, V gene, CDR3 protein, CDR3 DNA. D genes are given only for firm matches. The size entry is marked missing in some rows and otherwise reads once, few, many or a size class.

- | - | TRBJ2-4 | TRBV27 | CASSFCTQLHRKAKNIQYF | TGTGCCAGCAGTTTCTGCACCCAATTACACAGAAAAGCCAAAAACATTCAGTACTTC
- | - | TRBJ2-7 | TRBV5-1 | CASSGVGFNYEQYF | TGCGCCAGCAGCGGGGTTGGGTTTAACTACGAGCAGTACTTC
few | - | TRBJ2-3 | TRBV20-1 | CSAYVDTQYF | TGCAGTGCTTACGTGGATACGCAGTATTTT
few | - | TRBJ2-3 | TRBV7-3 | CASSLKARGTDTQYF | TGTGCCAGCAGCTTAAAGGCCAGGGGAACAGATACGCAGTATTTT
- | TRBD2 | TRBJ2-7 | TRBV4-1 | CASSPRSGLAGEYEQYF | TGCGCCAGCAGCCCGCGGTCGGGACTAGCGGGAGAATACGAGCAGTACTTC
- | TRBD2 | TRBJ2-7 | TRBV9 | CASSVAAGGIYEQYF | TGTGCCAGCAGCGTTGCAGCGGGAGGTATCTACGAGCAGTACTTC
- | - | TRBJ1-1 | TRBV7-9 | CASSLVGSVSEAFF | TGTGCCAGCAGCTTAGTAGGTTCGGTCTCGGAAGCTTTCTTT
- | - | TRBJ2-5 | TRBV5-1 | CASSPGPPGETQYF | TGCGCCAGCAGCCCCGGACCCCCGGGAGAGACCCAGTACTTC
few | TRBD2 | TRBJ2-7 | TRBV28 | CASSSPGGRVYEQYF | TGTGCCAGCAGTTCCCCCGGCGGGAGGGTCTACGAGCAGTACTTC
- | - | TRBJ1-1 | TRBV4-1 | CASVLQPNTEAFF | TGCGCCTCCGTCCTTCAGCCGAACACTGAAGCTTTCTTT
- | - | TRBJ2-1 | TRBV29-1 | CSVLPSSGNEQFF | TGCAGCGTATTACCGAGCTCAGGCAATGAGCAGTTCTTC
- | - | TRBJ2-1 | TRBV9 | CASSRSGTQFF | TGTGCCAGCAGTCGATCTGGGACCCAGTTCTTC
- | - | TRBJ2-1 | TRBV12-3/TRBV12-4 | CASAGLMNNEQFF | TGTGCCAGCGCAGGACTAATGAACAATGAGCAGTTCTTC
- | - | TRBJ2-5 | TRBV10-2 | CASSLGAREQYF | TGCGCCAGCAGTCTTGGGGCGAGGGAGCAGTACTTC
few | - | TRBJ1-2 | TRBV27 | CASSLTPLRPTGNDYGYTF | TGTGCCAGCAGTTTAACCCCCTTACGCCCTACAGGGAATGACTATGGCTACACCTTC
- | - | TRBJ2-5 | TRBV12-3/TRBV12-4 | CASSQDGVGVETQYF | TGTGCCAGCAGCCAGGATGGGGTGGGAGTAGAGACCCAGTACTTC
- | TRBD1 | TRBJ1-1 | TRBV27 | CASSHQGTGVMNTEAFF | TGTGCCAGCAGTCACCAGGGGACAGGGGTCATGAACACTGAAGCTTTCTTT
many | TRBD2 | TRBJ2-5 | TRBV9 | CASSVGVLAVGQETQYF | TGTGCCAGCAGCGTAGGTGTACTAGCGGTAGGCCAAGAGACCCAGTACTTC
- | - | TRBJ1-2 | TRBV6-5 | CASRNTYGYTF | TGTGCCAGCAGGAACACTTATGGCTACACCTTC
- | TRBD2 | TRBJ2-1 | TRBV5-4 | CASSPAGLAVWNEQFF | TGTGCCAGCAGCCCGGCAGGGCTAGCGGTGTGGAATGAGCAGTTCTTC
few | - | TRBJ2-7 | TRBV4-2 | CASSQDLTAGDDEQYF | TGTGCCAGCAGCCAAGATCTGACGGCCGGCGACGACGAGCAGTACTTC
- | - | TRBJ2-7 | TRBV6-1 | CASSESRESSYEQYF | TGTGCCAGCAGTGAATCCCGGGAAAGCTCCTACGAGCAGTACTTC
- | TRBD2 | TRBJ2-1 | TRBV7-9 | CASEPVAGVYNEQFF | TGTGCCAGCGAACCCGTGGCGGGAGTCTACAATGAGCAGTTCTTC
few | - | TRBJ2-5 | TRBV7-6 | CASSKTDGETQYF | TGTGCCAGCAGCAAGACGGATGGCGAGACCCAGTACTTC
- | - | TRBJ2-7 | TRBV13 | CASSRRDLVDEQYF | TGTGCCAGCAGCCGACGGGATCTAGTGGACGAGCAGTACTTC
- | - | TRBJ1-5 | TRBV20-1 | CSARDTVYSNQPQHF | TGCAGTGCTAGAGATACGGTGTATAGCAATCAGCCCCAGCATTTT
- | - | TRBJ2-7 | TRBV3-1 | CASSPSAGNNEQYF | TGTGCCAGCAGCCCTTCGGCGGGGAACAATGAGCAGTACTTC
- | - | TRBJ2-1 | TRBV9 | CASSEGNSYNEQFF | TGTGCCAGCAGCGAGGGAAACTCCTACAATGAGCAGTTCTTC
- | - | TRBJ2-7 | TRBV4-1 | CASSQGSGRYYEQYF | TGCGCCAGCAGCCAAGGTTCCGGACGGTACTACGAGCAGTACTTC
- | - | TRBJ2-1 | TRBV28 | CAGSQPPANEQFF | TGTGCCGGCAGCCAGCCCCCGGCCAATGAGCAGTTCTTC
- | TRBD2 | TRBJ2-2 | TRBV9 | CASSPLAGGRMDTGELFF | TGTGCCAGCAGCCCACTAGCGGGAGGGAGGATGGACACCGGGGAGCTGTTTTTT
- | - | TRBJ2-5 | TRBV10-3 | CAARQSVQETQYF | TGTGCCGCCCGACAATCGGTACAAGAGACCCAGTACTTC
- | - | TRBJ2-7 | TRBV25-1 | CASAGWGRSYEQYF | TGTGCCAGCGCCGGCTGGGGACGGTCCTACGAGCAGTACTTC
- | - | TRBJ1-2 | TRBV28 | CASSSGRDTPNYGYTF | TGTGCCAGCAGTTCAGGACGGGACACCCCTAACTATGGCTACACCTTC
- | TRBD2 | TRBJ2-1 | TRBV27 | CASSPGTSGRGHYNEQFF | TGTGCCAGCAGTCCAGGGACTAGCGGGAGGGGGCACTACAATGAGCAGTTCTTC
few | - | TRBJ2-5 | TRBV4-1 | CASSQDGSGVGKTQYF | TGCGCCAGCAGCCAAGATGGTAGCGGCGTCGGGAAGACCCAGTACTTC
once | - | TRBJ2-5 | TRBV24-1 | CATSHNDSLGETQYF | TGTGCCACCAGTCACAATGACTCCCTGGGGGAGACCCAGTACTTC
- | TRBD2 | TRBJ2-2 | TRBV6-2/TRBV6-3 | CASSSTSGSVGGELFF | TGTGCCAGCAGCTCGACTAGCGGGAGTGTCGGCGGGGAGCTGTTTTTT
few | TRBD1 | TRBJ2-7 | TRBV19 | CASSALTGGIYEQYF | TGTGCCAGTAGTGCGCTGACAGGGGGCATCTACGAGCAGTACTTC
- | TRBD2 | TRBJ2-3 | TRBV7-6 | CASSLIGLAVTDTQYF | TGTGCCAGCAGCTTAATTGGACTAGCGGTTACAGATACGCAGTATTTT
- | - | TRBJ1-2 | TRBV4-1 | CASSQDRGETNYGYTF | TGCGCCAGCAGCCAGGATAGGGGGGAAACTAACTATGGCTACACCTTC
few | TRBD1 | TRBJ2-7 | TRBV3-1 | CASSQGRTGLSYEQYF | TGTGCCAGCAGCCAAGGCCGGACAGGGCTCTCCTACGAGCAGTACTTC